These 13 T cell receptor beta chains came from one sample sequenced in a study of T cell responses to AZD1222 COVID-19 vaccine. TCRdb's copy holds only in-frame clones and misses some; the assay was immunoSEQ multiplex PCR. The sample has about 140,000 clones; roughly 92% are singletons. The sequenced sample was peripheral blood, obtained on day 0 of AZD1222 vaccination. Receptors were obtained from an adult in good health.

CDR3 loop: CAISENRGFPDEQFF. CDR3 DNA: TGTGCCATCAGTGAGAACAGGGGGTTTCCGGATGAGCAGTTCTTC. The chain recombines TRBV10-3 with TRBJ2-1; 8 bases are a match to TRBD1. This CDR3 is 15 amino acids long. The V and J ends lost 2 bases and 8 bases, in that order; junction bases with no gene match: 8. The germline V gene has CDR1 ENHRY and CDR2 SYGVKD.

The chain joins TRBV5-1 to TRBJ1-4; TRBD1 aligns across 7 bases. Looked up from germline, CDR1 is SGHRS and CDR2 is YFSETQ. J was trimmed by 0 bases and V by 5 bases; bases with no gene match: 4. The CDR3 sequence is 15 residues long. CDR3 DNA sequence: TGCGCCAGCAGGTTCAGGGGGGCAACTAATGAAAAACTGTTTTTT. Its translation: CASRFRGATNEKLFF.

This chain connects TRBV29-1 to TRBJ2-5; no clear D gene. Germline CDR1 and CDR2: SQVTM and ANQGSEA. The CDR3 has 14 residues. V lost 5 bases and J lost 5, with 18 bases in between. The CDR3 region is CSVRMASDRETQYF. CDR3 sequence (DNA): TGCAGCGTTCGAATGGCCTCCGACCGGGAGACCCAGTACTTC.

The gene calls are TRBV19 and TRBJ2-1, with 10 nucleotides matching TRBD1. This CDR3 is 16 amino acids long. Germline CDR1 reads LNHDA; CDR2 reads SQIVND (reference sequence). Trimming cost V 5 bases and J 4 bases; bases outside gene matches: 8. CDR3 DNA: TGTGCCAGTAGTGTCAGACAGGGGGCGCGTTACAATGAGCAGTTCTTC. Its translation is CASSVRQGARYNEQFF.

In its sample, this clone was seen a few times. V and J are TRBV7-9 and TRBJ2-7; tentatively, D is TRBD1 (5 bases). CDR1 is SEHNR and CDR2 is FQNEAQ in the germline V gene (reference sequence). Trimming shortened V by 6 bases and J by 0 bases, and 12 bases separated the two germline ends. The CDR3 extends over 14 amino acids. DNA for the CDR3: TGTGCCAGCAGTTGGGGCAGGAGCTCCTACGAGCAGTACTTC. Translating it yields CASSWGRSSYEQYF.

The chain joins TRBV5-1 to TRBJ2-1; weak D call: TRBD1 (6 bases). Germline V CDR1 and CDR2: SGHRS, YFSETQ. V dropped 3 bases and J dropped 6 bases, with 13 bases sitting between them. This CDR3 is built from 14 residues. CDR3 nucleotide sequence: TGCGCCAGCAGCTCCCTCAGGGGCGCCAATGAGCAGTTCTTC. Its translation is CASSSLRGANEQFF.

The gene calls are TRBV6-5 and TRBJ1-5; 8 nucleotides line up with TRBD1. This CDR3 spans 15 amino acids. CDR1 is MNHEY and CDR2 is SVGAGI in the germline V gene. The V gene end was trimmed by 5 bases and the J gene end by 5 bases; junction bases not matched to a gene: 8. The CDR3 sequence: CASSRTGGKDQPQHF. The DNA of the CDR3 is TGTGCCAGCAGTAGAACAGGGGGAAAGGATCAGCCCCAGCATTTT.

This chain links TRBV7-8 with TRBJ1-2; D possibly corresponds to TRBD1 (5 bases). V lost 1 base, J lost 4 bases, and 16 bases lay in between. The CDR3 has 16 residues. CDR1 is SGHVS and CDR2 is FQNEAQ in the germline V gene. The CDR3 bases are TGTGCCAGCAGCTTAGGGCCCTCTCAAGACAGCTATGGCTACACCTTC. This translates into CASSLGPSQDSYGYTF.

The chain combines TRBV6-5 with TRBJ1-2; D is unclear. V was clipped by 6 bases and J by 1 base, with 9 bases between them. In germline, CDR1 is MNHEY, CDR2 SVGAGI. The CDR3 is 13 residues long. The CDR3 loop is CASRPKLNYGYTF. The DNA for the CDR3 is TGTGCCAGCAGACCTAAACTTAACTATGGCTACACCTTC.

The chain joins TRBV18 to TRBJ1-4, with a weak D call TRBD1 (5 bases). Trimming took off 3 bases at V and 5 bases at J, with 7 bases between the two ends. The V gene's germline CDR1 is KGHSH and CDR2 LQKENI. This CDR3 is 13 amino acids long. CDR3: CASSPEGNEKLFF. CDR3 DNA: TGTGCCAGCTCACCTGAGGGGAATGAAAAACTGTTTTTT.

This clone was observed a single time. The chain joins TRBV9 to TRBJ2-5, with D unresolved. CDR3 length: 14 residues. The V and J ends lost 1 base and 1 base respectively, with 8 bases between them. Germline assignment: CDR1 SGDLS and CDR2 YYNGEE. CDR3 sequence reads: CASSVSPAQETQYF. CDR3 DNA sequence: TGTGCCAGCAGCGTATCCCCAGCCCAAGAGACCCAGTACTTC.

Of note for this clone: The junction differs from germline at one of its ends, possibly a read error. This chain uses TRBV7-2 with TRBJ1-1; no clear D gene. The CDR3 sequence is 12 residues long. Germline-derived CDR1 and CDR2 are SGHTA and FQGNSA. The CDR3 nucleotides are TGTGCCAGCAGCTTAGATGTGGTCGGCCCCATTTTT. Protein: CASSLDVVGPIF.

The rearrangement joins TRBV6-1 to TRBJ1-1; D might be TRBD1 (5 bases). This CDR3 spans 14 amino acids. Trimming stripped 3 bases from V and 11 bases from J, with 19 bases between. Germline CDR1 and CDR2: MNHNS and SASEGT. Written as DNA, the CDR3 is TGTGCCAGCAGTGAGTTGGTGGACACCGGCAGGGCTTTCTTT. As protein: CASSELVDTGRAFF.